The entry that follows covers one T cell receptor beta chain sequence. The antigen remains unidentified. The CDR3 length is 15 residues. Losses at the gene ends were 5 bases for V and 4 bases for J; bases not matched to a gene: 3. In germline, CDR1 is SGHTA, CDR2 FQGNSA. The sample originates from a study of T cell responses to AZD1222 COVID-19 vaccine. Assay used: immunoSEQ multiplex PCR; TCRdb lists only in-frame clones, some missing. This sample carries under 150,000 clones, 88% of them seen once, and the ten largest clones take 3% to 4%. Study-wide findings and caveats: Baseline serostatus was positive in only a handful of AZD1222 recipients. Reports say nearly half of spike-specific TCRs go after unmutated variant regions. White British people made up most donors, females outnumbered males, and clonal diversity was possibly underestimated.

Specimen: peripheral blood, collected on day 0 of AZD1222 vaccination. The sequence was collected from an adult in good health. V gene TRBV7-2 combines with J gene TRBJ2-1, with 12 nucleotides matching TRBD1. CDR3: CASSRGQGAYNEQFF. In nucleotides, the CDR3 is TGTGCCAGCAGCCGGGGACAGGGGGCTTACAATGAGCAGTTCTTC.